The rows below give T cell receptor beta chains drawn from one sample of a study of cytomegalovirus exposure and HLA in healthy donors. Only in-frame clones appear in the TCRdb table, and some are missing; sequencing was by immunoSEQ multiplex PCR. The table records tens of thousands of clones, just under 80% of them present only once. Source material: PBMCs. All receptors come from a male donor in good health and CMV-seropositive. CDR3s include the opening cysteine and the closing phenylalanine or tryptophan. A D gene is named only where the DNA matches it firmly. Some rows mark clone size as missing; the rest say once, few, many or name a class of expanded clone.

>TRBV10-1|once|TRBD2|TRBJ2-5
CASSEGRLAGQETQYF
TGCGCCAGCAGTGAAGGAAGACTAGCGGGACAGGAGACCCAGTACTTC
>TRBV5-1|.|TRBD1|TRBJ2-3
CASSPRDSYTDTQYF
TGCGCCAGCAGCCCCCGGGACAGCTACACAGATACGCAGTATTTT
>TRBV2|few|.|TRBJ1-2
CASSELYQGFGGYTF
TGTGCCAGCAGTGAGTTGTACCAGGGCTTCGGGGGCTACACCTTC
>TRBV7-8|few|.|TRBJ1-5
CASSLASVSQPQHF
TGTGCCAGCAGCTTAGCGTCAGTCTCTCAGCCCCAGCATTTT
>TRBV25-1|few|TRBD1|TRBJ2-7
CASSEDRIVSEQYF
TGTGCCAGCAGTGAGGACAGGATAGTTAGCGAGCAGTACTTC
>TRBV5-1|.|.|TRBJ1-4
CASSLWAGRGEKLFF
TGCGCCAGCAGCTTGTGGGCAGGGCGCGGCGAAAAACTGTTTTTT
>TRBV19|.|TRBD2|TRBJ2-3
CASSTPGSSSGGTDTQYF
TGTGCCAGTAGTACCCCCGGGAGCTCTAGCGGAGGCACAGATACGCAGTATTTT
>TRBV19|few|.|TRBJ2-4
CASSSRVTKNIQYF
TGTGCCAGTAGTAGCAGGGTAACCAAAAACATTCAGTACTTC
>TRBV27|.|TRBD2|TRBJ2-3
CASSLRTSGRVADTQYF
TGTGCCAGCAGCCTTCGGACTAGCGGGAGAGTAGCAGATACGCAGTATTTT
>TRBV4-2|few|.|TRBJ1-6
CASSQEARGGSPLHF
TGTGCCAGCAGCCAAGAGGCACGCGGGGGTTCACCCCTCCACTTT
>TRBV4-1|.|.|TRBJ2-7
CASSQVAAYEQYF
TGCGCCAGCAGCCAAGTAGCGGCCTACGAGCAGTACTTC
>TRBV6-1|few|TRBD1|TRBJ2-7
CASRSGTGSAEQYF
TGTGCCAGCAGATCCGGGACAGGGAGCGCGGAGCAGTACTTC
>TRBV2|.|.|TRBJ2-7
CASSGLAGFYEQYF
TGTGCCAGCAGTGGGCTAGCTGGATTCTACGAGCAGTACTTC
>TRBV5-6|.|TRBD2|TRBJ2-3
CASSPAAGGGTDTQYF
TGTGCCAGCAGCCCGGCGGCGGGAGGCGGGACAGATACGCAGTATTTT
>TRBV10-2|.|.|TRBJ2-7
CASSEQGLPYEQYF
TGCGCCAGCAGTGAGCAAGGACTCCCGTACGAGCAGTACTTC
>TRBV27|.|TRBD2|TRBJ2-5
CASSSTGRAQYF
TGTGCCAGCAGTTCCACGGGGAGGGCCCAGTACTTC
>TRBV14|.|TRBD2|TRBJ2-3
CASSLAGGSTDTQYF
TGTGCCAGCAGCCTAGCGGGAGGGAGCACAGATACGCAGTATTTT
>TRBV28|few|TRBD2|TRBJ2-2
CASSFWAGGNTGELFF
TGTGCCAGCAGTTTTTGGGCGGGAGGGAACACCGGGGAGCTGTTTTTT
>TRBV6-6|.|TRBD1|TRBJ2-7
CASSPGTGVYEQYF
TGTGCCAGCAGTCCCGGGACAGGGGTCTACGAGCAGTACTTC
>TRBV11-2|.|.|TRBJ1-2
CASSGSRTPNYGYTF
TGTGCCAGCAGCGGAAGCCGGACACCAAACTATGGCTACACCTTC
>TRBV28|few|TRBD1|TRBJ1-4
CASSSQGQGASNEKLFF
TGTGCCAGCAGTTCCCAGGGACAGGGGGCTTCTAATGAAAAACTGTTTTTT
>TRBV28|.|.|TRBJ2-7
CASRPDSSYEQYF
TGTGCCAGCAGGCCGGACAGTTCCTACGAGCAGTACTTC
>TRBV7-8|.|.|TRBJ2-7
CASSSRRESYEQYF
TGTGCCAGCAGCAGCCGACGGGAGTCCTACGAGCAGTACTTC
>TRBV5-4|once|TRBD2|TRBJ2-1
CASSNGLAGGNEQFF
TGTGCCAGCAGCAATGGACTAGCGGGAGGAAATGAGCAGTTCTTC
>TRBV6-5|few|.|TRBJ2-7
CASSSLGAEQYF
TGTGCCAGCAGTAGCCTAGGGGCCGAGCAGTACTTC
>TRBV5-1|.|TRBD2|TRBJ2-7
CASSQGLAAGEQYF
TGCGCCAGCAGCCAGGGACTAGCGGCCGGAGAGCAGTACTTC
>TRBV7-9|.|TRBD2|TRBJ2-7
CASSLAGDTYEQYF
TGTGCCAGCAGCCTGGCGGGAGACACCTACGAGCAGTACTTC
>TRBV27|.|.|TRBJ2-3
CASSPPGRTDTQYF
TGTGCCAGCAGCCCCCCGGGGAGGACAGATACGCAGTATTTT
>TRBV27|.|.|TRBJ1-1
CASSLTERTPEAFF
TGTGCCAGCAGTTTGACGGAGAGAACGCCTGAAGCTTTCTTT
>TRBV2|once|TRBD1|TRBJ1-5
CASNLDRGNQPQHF
TGTGCCAGCAATCTGGACAGGGGAAACCAGCCCCAGCATTTT
>TRBV7-6|few|TRBD2|TRBJ2-7
CASSRGLAGNSYEQYF
TGTGCCAGCAGCAGGGGACTAGCGGGCAACTCCTACGAGCAGTACTTC
>TRBV4-1|.|.|TRBJ2-7
CASSQYEGTYEQYF
TGCGCCAGCAGCCAATATGAGGGAACCTACGAGCAGTACTTC
>TRBV4-2|few|.|TRBJ2-2
CASSRSTAARGELFF
TGTGCCAGCAGCCGCTCAACAGCCGCACGGGGGGAGCTGTTTTTT
>TRBV4-1|.|TRBD1|TRBJ2-2
CASSHSGTGGLIGELFF
TGCGCCAGCAGCCACTCAGGGACAGGGGGATTAATCGGGGAGCTGTTTTTT
>TRBV20-1|.|.|TRBJ2-1
CSARDAGEQFF
TGCAGTGCTAGAGATGCCGGTGAGCAGTTCTTC
>TRBV4-3|few|.|TRBJ2-5
CASSQDRGFQETQYF
TGCGCCAGCAGCCAAGACAGGGGTTTCCAAGAGACCCAGTACTTC
>TRBV2|.|TRBD1|TRBJ2-7
CASSETGPSYEQYF
TGTGCCAGCAGTGAGACAGGGCCTTCCTACGAGCAGTACTTC
>TRBV5-6|.|.|TRBJ2-5
CASSFNSGGVQETQYF
TGTGCCAGCAGCTTTAATTCTGGCGGGGTCCAAGAGACCCAGTACTTC
>TRBV6-1|once|TRBD1|TRBJ1-5
CASSRQGDQPQHF
TGTGCCAGCAGCAGACAGGGTGATCAGCCCCAGCATTTT
>TRBV7-2|few|TRBD2|TRBJ2-2
CASSRTRTTGELFF
TGTGCCAGCAGCCGGACTAGAACGACCGGGGAGCTGTTTTTT
>TRBV9|.|TRBD2|TRBJ2-7
CASSVAAGGLSYEQYF
TGTGCCAGCAGCGTAGCGGCGGGAGGGCTGTCCTACGAGCAGTACTTC
>TRBV28|.|.|TRBJ1-1
CASLSENTEAFF
TGTGCCAGTCTTAGCGAGAACACTGAAGCTTTCTTT
>TRBV11-3|.|.|TRBJ1-2
CASSSLGGYGYTF
TGTGCCAGCAGCTCTCTAGGGGGCTATGGCTACACCTTC
>TRBV9|.|TRBD1|TRBJ2-7
CASTPGTGVEQYF
TGTGCCAGCACCCCAGGGACAGGGGTCGAGCAGTACTTC
>TRBV2|.|TRBD2|TRBJ2-1
CASSELAEAYNEQFF
TGTGCCAGCAGCGAGCTAGCGGAAGCTTACAATGAGCAGTTCTTC
>TRBV6-1|.|.|TRBJ2-3
CASSVDFSTDTQYF
TGTGCCAGCAGTGTGGACTTTAGCACAGATACGCAGTATTTT
>TRBV28|.|TRBD1|TRBJ1-5
CASNDRDHQPQHF
TGTGCCAGCAACGACAGGGACCATCAGCCCCAGCATTTT
>TRBV27|.|TRBD1|TRBJ2-5
CASSSFGQGAETQYF
TGTGCCAGCAGTTCTTTTGGACAGGGGGCTGAGACCCAGTACTTC
>TRBV5-1|.|.|TRBJ2-2
CASSGGTLAGELFF
TGCGCCAGCAGCGGCGGGACTCTGGCCGGGGAGCTGTTTTTT
>TRBV19|.|.|TRBJ2-6
CASGLNSGANVLTF
TGTGCCTCGGGACTGAACTCTGGGGCCAACGTCCTGACTTTC
>TRBV28|.|.|TRBJ1-2
CASTPPGNYGYTF
TGTGCCAGCACCCCCCCGGGGAACTATGGCTACACCTTC
>TRBV7-3|.|.|TRBJ1-1
CASSLRGGTEAFF
TGTGCCAGCAGCCTGCGGGGTGGCACTGAAGCTTTCTTT
>TRBV6-5|once|TRBD2|TRBJ2-7
CASSLTSGPFEQYF
TGTGCCAGCAGTCTGACTAGCGGCCCCTTTGAGCAGTACTTC
>TRBV5-1|.|.|TRBJ1-4
CASSLGGLGEKLFF
TGCGCCAGCAGCTTGGGAGGGTTGGGTGAAAAACTGTTTTTT